This T cell receptor beta chain was found in a study of cytomegalovirus exposure and HLA in healthy donors. Overall study context: The 100 million to 120 million unique TCR beta sequences, from about 179 million T cells, were found by an earlier analysis.

CDR1 and CDR2 (germline): SEHNR, FQNEAQ (reference sequence). The CDR3 is made up of 17 amino acids. Study-level findings and limits: In a later analysis, at a false discovery rate of 0.05, roughly 17,000 TCR beta sequences were associated with HLA alleles. TCR beta chains numbering roughly 150 were designated cytomegalovirus-associated. The authors later found most CMV-associated TCR beta chains appeared HLA-restricted.

About this clone itself: Its matching antigen is unknown. One end of the junction is discordant with germline, which a read error may explain.

Amplification used 60 Vbeta primers and 13 Jbeta primers. The assay was immunoSEQ multiplex PCR, and TCRdb's table has in-frame clones only and misses some. Of 180,000 or so clones detected, more than 70% appear once; the ten largest clones hold approximately 1.6%. The J gene is TRBJ1-4, the V gene TRBV7-9; no definite D call. Sequenced: PBMCs. The receptor was isolated from a male donor in good health and CMV-seronegative. The CDR3 region is CSSSLARPAAVGEKLFF. The CDR3 nucleotides read TGTTCCAGCAGCTTAGCTCGTCCCGCGGCAGTGGGTGAAAAACTGTTTTTT.